Listed below are T cell receptor beta chains from one sample, sequenced in a study of response to subunit inactivated influenza vaccine. TCRdb ran MiXCR on the RT-PCR reads and lists one entry per CDR3 protein. The sample records around 500,000 distinct CDR3 sequences, 11% being singletons. Sample: PBMCs from blood, taken 40 to 50 days after vaccination. Source of these receptors: a man aged 50 to 60 who received an inactivated influenza vaccine. Both conserved end residues are part of each CDR3. D genes are given only for firm matches. Size values are once, few and many counts, or a class for expanded clones, and some rows have none.

clone size	V gene	J gene	D gene	CDR3 protein	CDR3 DNA
few	TRBV20-1	TRBJ1-6	.	CSARGGGNSPLHF	TGCAGTGCTAGAGGGGGGGGGAATTCACCCCTCCACTTT
.	TRBV4-2	TRBJ1-2	.	CASSQTRQAHRGYTF	TGTGCCAGCAGCCAAACACGACAGGCCCATCGTGGCTACACCTTC
few	TRBV29-1	TRBJ2-1	.	CSVEVRPVIYNEQFF	TGCAGCGTTGAAGTCCGTCCGGTGATCTACAATGAGCAGTTCTTC
few	TRBV4-1	TRBJ1-4	.	CASSRTQASVGEKLFF	TGCGCCAGCAGCCGGACCCAGGCATCGGTCGGGGAAAAACTGTTTTTT
.	TRBV28	TRBJ1-1	TRBD1	CASTPSGGWTEAFF	TGTGCCAGCACCCCTTCAGGGGGATGGACTGAAGCTTTCTTT
many	TRBV12-3/TRBV12-4	TRBJ2-7	.	CASSLQGFHEQYF	TGTGCCAGCAGTTTGCAGGGCTTCCACGAGCAGTACTTC
.	TRBV24-1	TRBJ2-2	.	CATSVTVGGELFF	TGTGCCACCAGTGTAACAGTCGGCGGGGAGCTGTTTTTT
.	TRBV7-2	TRBJ2-2	.	CASSLMPFGNTGELFF	TGTGCCAGCAGCTTAATGCCCTTTGGGAACACCGGGGAGCTGTTTTTT
.	TRBV20-1	TRBJ2-1	.	CSARGGLSWNEQFF	TGCAGTGCTAGAGGAGGCCTGTCTTGGAATGAGCAGTTCTTC
few	TRBV6-1	TRBJ2-5	TRBD2	CASRPGLAAETQYF	TGTGCCAGCAGACCCGGACTAGCGGCGGAGACCCAGTACTTC
.	TRBV6-2/TRBV6-3	TRBJ1-1	.	CASSYSYSGMNTEAFF	TGTGCCAGCAGTTACTCGTACTCGGGGATGAACACTGAAGCTTTCTTT
.	TRBV28	TRBJ1-2	TRBD1	CASSLFSPGQGYGYTF	TGTGCCAGCAGTTTATTCTCCCCGGGACAGGGGTATGGCTACACCTTC
.	TRBV12-3/TRBV12-4	TRBJ1-5	.	CASSFGGENQPQHF	TGTGCCAGCAGTTTCGGAGGAGAGAATCAGCCCCAGCATTTT
many	TRBV20-1	TRBJ2-2	.	CSAGGHGPNTGELFF	TGCAGTGCTGGAGGACACGGGCCCAACACCGGGGAGCTGTTTTTT
few	TRBV4-1	TRBJ2-6	.	CASSRLQVSGANVLTF	TGCGCCAGCAGCCGTCTTCAAGTCTCTGGGGCCAACGTCCTGACTTTC
many	TRBV12-3/TRBV12-4	TRBJ2-2	.	CASSPRPPGELFF	TGTGCCAGCAGCCCAAGACCTCCCGGGGAGCTGTTTTTT
few	TRBV6-1	TRBJ1-2	.	CASSRTAYYGYTF	TGTGCCAGCAGCAGGACAGCCTACTATGGCTACACCTTC
.	TRBV24-1	TRBJ2-2	.	CATSDFPGELFF	TGTGCCACCAGTGATTTTCCCGGGGAGCTGTTTTTT
many	TRBV9	TRBJ2-5	TRBD2	CASSVGPSGDQETQYF	TGTGCCAGCAGCGTAGGGCCTAGCGGGGACCAAGAGACCCAGTACTTC
.	TRBV6-2/TRBV6-3	TRBJ2-7	.	CASRDSGGFPYEQYF	TGTGCCAGCAGGGATAGCGGAGGGTTCCCCTACGAGCAGTACTTC
.	TRBV6-2/TRBV6-3	TRBJ2-1	.	CASSYGGNNEQFF	TGTGCCAGCAGTTATGGGGGGAACAATGAGCAGTTCTTC
few	TRBV13	TRBJ2-7	.	CASSFSNRAYEQYF	TGTGCCAGCAGCTTCTCCAACAGGGCCTACGAGCAGTACTTC
few	TRBV10-3	TRBJ1-2	.	CAISETAYGYTF	TGTGCCATCAGCGAGACCGCTTATGGCTACACCTTC
.	TRBV20-1	TRBJ2-7	TRBD1	CSASSGGVYEQYF	TGCAGTGCTAGCTCAGGGGGCGTGTACGAGCAGTACTTC
few	TRBV20-1	TRBJ1-5	.	CSASQKLNQPQHF	TGCAGTGCTAGTCAAAAACTCAATCAGCCCCAGCATTTT
few	TRBV10-2	TRBJ2-1	.	CASKEGGYNEQFF	TGCGCCAGCAAGGAAGGGGGGTACAATGAGCAGTTCTTC
many	TRBV29-1	TRBJ2-5	.	CSVATETQYF	TGCAGCGTTGCGACGGAGACCCAGTACTTC
.	TRBV5-1	TRBJ2-7	TRBD1	CASSPGTGSFALYEQYF	TGCGCCAGCAGCCCAGGGACAGGGAGTTTCGCCCTCTACGAGCAGTACTTC
many	TRBV4-3	TRBJ2-7	TRBD2	CASSQDPIAGVMSYEQYF	TGCGCCAGCAGCCAAGATCCTATAGCGGGAGTGATGTCCTACGAGCAGTACTTC